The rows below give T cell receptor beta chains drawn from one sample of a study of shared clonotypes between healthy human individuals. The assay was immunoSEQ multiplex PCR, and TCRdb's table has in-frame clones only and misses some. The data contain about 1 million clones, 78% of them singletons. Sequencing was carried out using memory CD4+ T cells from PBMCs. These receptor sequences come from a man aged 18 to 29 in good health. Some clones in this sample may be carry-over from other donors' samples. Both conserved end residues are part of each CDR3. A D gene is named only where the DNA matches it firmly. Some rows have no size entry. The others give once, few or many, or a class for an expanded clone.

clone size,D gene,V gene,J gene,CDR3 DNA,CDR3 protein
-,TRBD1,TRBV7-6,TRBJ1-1,TGTGCCAGCAGCTCCCGGGACAGGGATGACACTGAAGCTTTCTTT,CASSSRDRDDTEAFF
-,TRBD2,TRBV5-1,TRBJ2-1,TGCGCCAGCAGCTTCGACCTTAGCGGGAGGGATCAGTTCTTC,CASSFDLSGRDQFF
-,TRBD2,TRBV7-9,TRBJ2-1,TGTGCCAGCAGCCCTCAGACTAGCGGGGTATACAATGAGCAGTTCTTC,CASSPQTSGVYNEQFF
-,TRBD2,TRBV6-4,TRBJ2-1,TGTGCCAGCAGGAAACTAGCGGGAAGCCACAATGAGCAGTTCTTC,CASRKLAGSHNEQFF
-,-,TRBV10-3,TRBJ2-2,TGTGCCATCACCCACAGCACAGGCTTAGGGACCGGGGAGCTGTTTTTT,CAITHSTGLGTGELFF
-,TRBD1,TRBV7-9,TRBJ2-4,TGTGCCAGCAGCTTAACCGGGACAGGGAGGGGCAACATTCAGTACTTC,CASSLTGTGRGNIQYF
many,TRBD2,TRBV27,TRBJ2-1,TGTGCCAGCAGTTTCTCTAGCGGGAGGGCCGGGAGAAATGAGCAGTTCTTC,CASSFSSGRAGRNEQFF
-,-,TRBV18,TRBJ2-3,TGTGCCAGCTCACCGGGCCTAGGGAGTGAAGCAGCTACGCAGTATTTT,CASSPGLGSEAATQYF
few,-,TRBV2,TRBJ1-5,TGTGCCAGCAGAGGGGACTATAGCAATCAGCCCCAGCATTTT,CASRGDYSNQPQHF
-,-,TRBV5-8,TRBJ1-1,TGTGCCAGCAGCTGGGGCACTGAAGCTTTCTTT,CASSWGTEAFF
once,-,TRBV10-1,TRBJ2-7,TGCGCCAGCTCCTCGACGGCTGACTACGAGCAGTACTTC,CASSSTADYEQYF
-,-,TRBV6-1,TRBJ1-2,TGTGCCAGCCGTACCCGGGACGGACCGATGGTGGGCTACACCTTC,CASRTRDGPMVGYTF
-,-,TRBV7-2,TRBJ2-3,TGTGCCAGCAGCTTAGCGCTGGGCAGGTGGAATACGCAGTATTTT,CASSLALGRWNTQYF